A single sample is the source of the 3 T cell receptor beta chains below, sequenced in a study of blood T cell repertoires in COVID-19. Clones were sequenced by immunoSEQ multiplex PCR, and TCRdb holds only the in-frame ones, with some missing. The profile shows over 200,000 clones, more than 75% of them singletons. Sequenced sample: peripheral blood. The receptors come from a man aged 35-49 years with active or convalescent COVID-19.

V gene TRBV27 combines with J gene TRBJ1-1; 8 bases map to TRBD1. CDR1 MNHEY and CDR2 SMNVEV come from the germline V gene (reference sequence). This CDR3 contains 13 residues. The junction had 4 bases not matched to a gene; V was cut back by 6 bases and J by 4 bases. CDR3 residues: CASRGQGVTEAFF. The CDR3 region has the DNA TGTGCCAGCAGAGGACAGGGTGTCACTGAAGCTTTCTTT.

The chain has TRBV15 and TRBJ1-5; the D is unclear. Germline-derived CDR1 and CDR2 are LNHNV and YYDKDF (reference sequence). V lost 0 bases, J lost 0 bases, and 12 bases lay in between. The CDR3 has 17 amino acids. CDR3 residues: CATSRDLNQASNQPQHF. As DNA, the CDR3 is TGTGCCACCAGCAGAGATTTGAACCAGGCTAGCAATCAGCCCCAGCATTTT.

The chain uses TRBV6-4 and TRBJ2-3; 9 nucleotides agree with TRBD1. V was pared by 3 bases and J by 1 base, with 2 bases of the junction left unmatched. The CDR3 covers 15 residues. In germline, CDR1 is MRHNA, CDR2 SNTAGT. The CDR3 DNA reads TGTGCCAGCAGTGAAACAGGGGGCGGCACAGATACGCAGTATTTT. Translated: CASSETGGGTDTQYF.